Listed below are T cell receptor beta chains from one sample, sequenced in a study of CD8+ T cells in alopecia areata. Profiling relied on immunoSEQ multiplex PCR, and the TCRdb table lists in-frame clones only, not all of them. The repertoire holds 100,000 to 130,000 clones, with 84% as singletons. The sample consisted of CD8+ T cells sorted from blood, taken at week 24, from a patient treated with tofacitinib. The receptors were sampled from a human donor with alopecia areata. Each CDR3 is given with its conserved first and last residue. D genes are given only for firm matches. Clone size, where shown, is once, few, many, or a class for clones that have expanded.

v_gene	abundance	j_gene	d_gene	CDR3nt	CDR3aa
TRBV4-1	NA	TRBJ1-5	NA	TGCGCCAGCAGCCAAGATAGGGGTCAGCCCCAGCATTTT	CASSQDRGQPQHF
TRBV25-1	few	TRBJ2-5	NA	TGTGCCAGCAGGGAATGGACTGGAGGGATGGAGACCCAGTACTTC	CASREWTGGMETQYF
TRBV6-5	NA	TRBJ1-1	NA	TGTGCCAGCACTCGCGGGGGAGACACTGAAGCTTTCTTT	CASTRGGDTEAFF
TRBV5-1	NA	TRBJ2-3	NA	TGCGCCAGCAGCTTGGAACTAGAGGTCACAGATACGCAGTATTTT	CASSLELEVTDTQYF
TRBV7-9	NA	TRBJ2-5	TRBD1	TGTGCCAGCAGCCCGGGACAGGGAAGGGAGACCCAGTACTTC	CASSPGQGRETQYF
TRBV29-1	NA	TRBJ2-1	TRBD2	TGCAGCGTTGAAGATGGGACTAGCGGGGGGCCGGGCTCCTACAATGAGCAGTTCTTC	CSVEDGTSGGPGSYNEQFF
TRBV29-1	once	TRBJ1-1	NA	TGCAGCGTTGGTCCCTCACAGACGAACACTGAAGCTTTCTTT	CSVGPSQTNTEAFF
TRBV27	NA	TRBJ2-3	TRBD1	TGTGCCAGCAGTCCCGGACAGGGGGGGACAGATACGCAGTATTTT	CASSPGQGGTDTQYF
TRBV18	NA	TRBJ2-6	NA	TGTGCCAGCTCCCGGAGTTCTGGGGCCAACGTCCTGACTTTC	CASSRSSGANVLTF
TRBV10-3	NA	TRBJ2-1	NA	TGTGCCTCTAGGGAGGACTCCTACAATGAGCAGTTCTTC	CASREDSYNEQFF
TRBV6-5	NA	TRBJ1-1	NA	TGTGCCAGCCACGGGGCTCAGAACACTGAAGCTTTCTTT	CASHGAQNTEAFF
TRBV14	NA	TRBJ1-5	NA	TGTGCCAGCAGCCAAGGGAATCAGCCCCAGCATTTT	CASSQGNQPQHF
TRBV29-1	once	TRBJ1-2	NA	TGCAGCGTTGAACCGGCACTCCAAAACTATGGCTACACCTTC	CSVEPALQNYGYTF
TRBV5-1	few	TRBJ2-3	TRBD2	TGCGCCAGCAGTCTGGGGACTAGCGGTAGCACAGATACGCAGTATTTT	CASSLGTSGSTDTQYF
TRBV19	NA	TRBJ2-5	TRBD1	TGTGCCACCAGACAGGGGGCGGGGGAGACCCAGTACTTC	CATRQGAGETQYF
TRBV15	NA	TRBJ2-1	NA	TGTGCCACCAGCAGGGCAGGGGAAACCCTCTACAATGAGCAGTTCTTC	CATSRAGETLYNEQFF
TRBV4-1	NA	TRBJ2-2	TRBD2	TGCGCCAGCAGCCAAGATATTGGGCGGGGGACCGGGGAGCTGTTTTTT	CASSQDIGRGTGELFF
TRBV4-1	NA	TRBJ2-3	NA	TGCGCCAGCAGCCAAGAGGGAAGGGGCACAGATACGCAGTATTTT	CASSQEGRGTDTQYF
TRBV2	NA	TRBJ2-1	NA	TGTGCCAGCAGTGGCGGGGGCACCTACAATGAGCAGTTCTTC	CASSGGGTYNEQFF
TRBV6-5	NA	TRBJ1-2	NA	TGTGCCAGCAGTCCTTCTGCGGGGGCGTTCGGTGGCTACACCTTC	CASSPSAGAFGGYTF
TRBV6-5	NA	TRBJ1-6	NA	TGTGCCAGCAGTTACGAGGGATCGAATTCACCCCTCCACTTT	CASSYEGSNSPLHF
TRBV2	NA	TRBJ2-1	TRBD2	TGTGCCCGCCAGGAAAGGGCTGGGGGACTAGGACGCAATGAGCAGTTCTTC	CARQERAGGLGRNEQFF
TRBV27	NA	TRBJ1-2	TRBD1	TGTGCCAGCAGTCACGGACAGGGGGCGTATGGCTACACCTTC	CASSHGQGAYGYTF
TRBV27	NA	TRBJ2-2	NA	TGTGCCAGCAGTTTAGGGGTCGGGGGGCGGACCGGGGAGCTGTTTTTT	CASSLGVGGRTGELFF
TRBV7-2	NA	TRBJ2-2	NA	TGTGCCAGCAGCTTACCAGGGTCGAACACCGGGGAGCTGTTTTTT	CASSLPGSNTGELFF
TRBV5-4	NA	TRBJ2-6	TRBD1	TGTGCCAGCAGCAATCTGCCGGGACAGGAAACCTCTGGGGCCAACGTCCTGACTTTC	CASSNLPGQETSGANVLTF
TRBV7-8	NA	TRBJ2-4	NA	TGTGCCAGCAGCCCAGGGCCTCGCGGACGAGCCAAAAACATTCAGTACTTC	CASSPGPRGRAKNIQYF
TRBV6-6	NA	TRBJ1-2	NA	TGTGCCAGCAGTTACGTCCAGGGTGATGGCTACACCTTC	CASSYVQGDGYTF
TRBV11-3	once	TRBJ2-1	TRBD1	TGTGCCAGCAGCGGGCAGGACAGGGTGGATGAGCAGTTCTTC	CASSGQDRVDEQFF
TRBV27	NA	TRBJ1-2	TRBD1	TGTGCCAGCAGTTTAACTCCACAGGGGGCGTTTTATGGCTACACCTTC	CASSLTPQGAFYGYTF
TRBV10-3	few	TRBJ2-7	TRBD2	TGTGCCATCAGTGACCCTAGCGGGGGGATGGTCGAGCAGTACTTC	CAISDPSGGMVEQYF
TRBV6-1	NA	TRBJ2-1	TRBD1	TGTGCCAGCAGTGAATTGGGGCAGGGGGCGCGTCTCCAGTTCTTC	CASSELGQGARLQFF
TRBV5-1	once	TRBJ2-7	NA	TGCGCCAGCAGCTTGGCCGTTGCAGCGTCAAGTTACGAGCAGTACTTC	CASSLAVAASSYEQYF
TRBV7-9	NA	TRBJ2-7	NA	TGTGCCAGCAGCTTAGGCGGTTACAGCAACTCCTACGAGCAGTACTTC	CASSLGGYSNSYEQYF
TRBV4-1	NA	TRBJ1-1	NA	TGCGCCAGCAGCCCGCGGGGGGTAAACACTGAAGCTTTCTTT	CASSPRGVNTEAFF
TRBV11-3	few	TRBJ2-3	TRBD2	TGTGCCAGCAGCTTACGGTCCGGACTAGCCTCAGATACGCAGTATTTT	CASSLRSGLASDTQYF
TRBV27	NA	TRBJ2-2	NA	TGTGCCAGCAGTTTCTCTGGGATCAGGGAGCTGTTTTTT	CASSFSGIRELFF
TRBV4-1	NA	TRBJ1-1	NA	TGCGCCAGCAGCCAAGATCAGGGAAACCAGAACACTGAAGCTTTCTTT	CASSQDQGNQNTEAFF
TRBV25-1	NA	TRBJ2-2	NA	TGTGCCAGCAGTGAGACCGGGGAGCTGTTTTTT	CASSETGELFF
TRBV29-1	NA	TRBJ2-7	NA	TGCAGCGCCGCGATAGGGGGGGCTTACGAGCAGTACTTC	CSAAIGGAYEQYF
TRBV4-2	NA	TRBJ2-4	NA	TGTGCCAGCAGCCCAGATCCGGGAAATCAAAACATTCAGTACTTC	CASSPDPGNQNIQYF
TRBV13	NA	TRBJ2-7	NA	TGTGCCAGCAGCCTTATAAGTACCTACGAGCAGTACTTC	CASSLISTYEQYF
TRBV7-3	NA	TRBJ2-5	NA	TGTGCCAGCAGCCCCCCTCCGACTAGGTGTGAGACCCAGTACTTC	CASSPPPTRCETQYF
TRBV19	few	TRBJ2-5	NA	TGTGCCAGTAGTATAGAGCACATTCAAGAGACCCAGTACTTC	CASSIEHIQETQYF
TRBV14	NA	TRBJ1-3	NA	TGTGCCAGCAGCCAAGATCAAGGGCCCCTCTCTGGAAACACCATATATTTT	CASSQDQGPLSGNTIYF
TRBV19	NA	TRBJ2-7	TRBD1	TGTGCCAGTAGTATCGGACAGGGCGGCGACGAGCAGTACTTC	CASSIGQGGDEQYF
TRBV4-3	once	TRBJ1-4	TRBD1	TGCGCCAGCAGCCAAGAGGTACAGGGGGCGGGAGAAAAACTGTTTTTT	CASSQEVQGAGEKLFF
TRBV5-1	NA	TRBJ2-1	TRBD2	TGCGCCAGCAGCTCCGCGCGCTCGGGACTAGCGGCTAACAATGAGCAGTTCTTC	CASSSARSGLAANNEQFF
TRBV7-9	NA	TRBJ1-1	NA	TGTGCCAGCAGCTTAGGGGGCGGAATGAACACTGAAGCTTTCTTT	CASSLGGGMNTEAFF
TRBV19	NA	TRBJ2-7	NA	TGTGCCAGTAGTGCTGGAGGGGCGAACGAGCAGTACTTC	CASSAGGANEQYF
TRBV7-2	NA	TRBJ1-1	NA	TGTGCCAGCAGCCGGAGGGACACTCCGAACACTGAAGCTTTCTTT	CASSRRDTPNTEAFF
TRBV15	NA	TRBJ2-5	TRBD2	TGTGCCACCAGCACGCCGGGGGGCCAAGAGACCCAGTACTTC	CATSTPGGQETQYF
TRBV2	NA	TRBJ2-3	NA	TGTGCCAGCGGGGGGGCCTTTGGCACAGATACGCAGTATTTT	CASGGAFGTDTQYF
TRBV15	NA	TRBJ2-3	TRBD1	TGTGCCACTAGCAAAGTTCGGACAGGGGCAGATACGCAGTATTTT	CATSKVRTGADTQYF
TRBV27	NA	TRBJ2-3	TRBD1	TGTGCCAGCAGTCTGGGGACAGGGGGTAAAGATACGCAGTATTTT	CASSLGTGGKDTQYF
TRBV10-2	NA	TRBJ1-1	NA	TGCGCCAGCAGCCCCAACACTGAAGCTTTCTTT	CASSPNTEAFF
TRBV14	NA	TRBJ2-3	NA	TGTGCCAGCAGCCAAAAGCATTGGGTGGTCACTAGCACAGATACGCAGTATTTT	CASSQKHWVVTSTDTQYF
TRBV4-1	NA	TRBJ2-1	NA	TGCGCCAGCAGCCAAGAGCGCATCAATGAGCAGTTCTTC	CASSQERINEQFF
TRBV13	NA	TRBJ2-1	NA	TGTGCCAGCAGCTTAGGGCAGAGCTCCTACAATGAGCAGTTCTTC	CASSLGQSSYNEQFF
TRBV4-1	NA	TRBJ1-2	NA	TGCGCCAGCAGCCAAGCGATAACGGGTGGCTACACCTTC	CASSQAITGGYTF